This TCR beta chain was documented in a study of shared clonotypes between healthy human individuals. The germline gives CDR1 LNHDA, CDR2 SQIVND (reference sequence). Trimming removed 1 base from V and 5 bases from J; junction bases left unmatched: 7. The CDR3 extends over 16 amino acids. Libraries were prepared by immunoSEQ multiplex PCR; TCRdb keeps only in-frame clonotypes and omits some of them. The top ten hold roughly 1.4% of the sample, which has over a million clones, about 76% seen once. This TCR was recovered from a man between 18 and 29 years old in good health. The specimen was memory CD4+ T cells sorted from blood. Documented subset: CD45RA-negative fraction. The V gene is TRBV19, the J gene TRBJ2-2; 7 bases line up with TRBD2. CDR3 sequence (DNA): TGTGCCAGTAGTATAGGGGGAGCGGGGCGTACCGGGGAGCTGTTTTTT. Its translation: CASSIGGAGRTGELFF.